What follows are 22 T cell receptor beta chains derived from one specimen sequenced in a study of T cell repertoires in cytomegalovirus infection. MiXCR, run by TCRdb on the reads, gives a single entry per CDR3 protein. Among around 280,000 distinct CDR3 sequences listed, roughly 13% were seen once. The specimen sequenced was PBMCs. These receptors were collected from a human donor in good health (CMV status not recorded). Some clones in this sample may be carry-over from other donors' samples.

There are many counts of this clonotype. The chain employs TRBV25-1 and TRBJ1-5; possible D gene TRBD1, 6 bases. Per germline, CDR1 MGHDK and CDR2 SYGVNS. The CDR3 consists of 15 residues. Trimming took off 1 base at V and 7 bases at J, with 14 bases between the two ends. Here the CDR3 DNA reads TGTGCCAGCAGTGAATCACCGGGGGCAAACCAGCCCCAGCATTTT. Its protein product is CASSESPGANQPQHF.

This clonotype was found a few times. V is TRBV12-3 or TRBV12-4 and J is TRBJ2-1, with 8 bases that match TRBD2. The CDR3 extends over 16 amino acids. V shed 4 bases, J shed 9 bases, and the junction held 14 bases outside the gene matches. CDR3 sequence reads: CASSSAVVGGVSEQFF. The DNA for the CDR3 is TGTGCCAGCAGTTCGGCGGTTGTCGGGGGGGTCTCTGAGCAGTTCTTC.

The chain is built from TRBV7-9 and TRBJ1-6; D possibly corresponds to TRBD1 (6 bases). In germline, CDR1 is SEHNR, CDR2 FQNEAQ (reference sequence). V lost 5 bases, J lost 3 bases, and 17 bases lay in between. The length of the CDR3 is 17 residues. The CDR3 region is CASSPALGGFYNSPLHF. For the CDR3, the DNA is TGTGCCAGCAGCCCAGCATTGGGGGGCTTCTATAATTCACCCCTCCACTTT. The variable domain in full, completed from reference TRBV7-9 and TRBJ1-6, reads DTGVSQNPRHKITKRGQNVTFRCDPISEHNRLYWYRQTLGQGPEFLTYFQNEAQLEKSRLLSDRFSAERPKGSFSTLEIQRTEQGDSAMYLCASSPALGGFYNSPLHFGNGTRLTVT.

This clonotype was seen at least ten times. The chain recombines TRBV6-1 with TRBJ1-1; a weak D match, TRBD1 (5 bases). Germline V gene sequence: CDR1 MNHNS, CDR2 SASEGT. The length of the CDR3 is 14 residues. The V end lost 4 bases, the J end lost 1 base, and 10 bases lay between the germline ends. The CDR3 coding sequence is TGTGCCAGCAGTGCGGGACTCCCGAACACTGAAGCTTTCTTT. Translated: CASSAGLPNTEAFF.

The V call is TRBV5-1, the J call TRBJ2-7; 8 bases are shared with TRBD1. Germline V gives CDR1 SGHRS, CDR2 YFSETQ. Germline trimming cut 5 bases from V and 3 bases from J; bases unmatched to any gene: 4. This CDR3 is 13 amino acids long. For the CDR3, the DNA is TGCGCCAGCAGGCAGGGGGCTGACTACGAGCAGTACTTC. It is translated as CASRQGADYEQYF.

The V call is TRBV4-2, the J call TRBJ2-1; a weak D match, TRBD2 (5 bases). The CDR3 is 13 amino acids. Germline lookup yields CDR1 LGHNA and CDR2 YNFKEQ. V was pared by 3 bases and J by 12 bases, with 15 bases between. As DNA, the CDR3 is TGTGCCAGCAGCCAGGGTCTAGCTACTGTGCAGTTCTTC. This encodes CASSQGLATVQFF.

The chain is built from TRBV5-1 and TRBJ2-1; no definite D call. The CDR3 runs to 15 residues. Trimming left V 0 bases short and J 5 bases short, with 12 bases between. Germline V gene lookup returns CDR1 SGHRS and CDR2 YFSETQ. The CDR3 spells CASSLAPAVDNEQFF. CDR3 bases: TGCGCCAGCAGCTTGGCCCCCGCTGTTGACAATGAGCAGTTCTTC.

This clonotype was seen a few times. DNA for the CDR3: TGTGCCAGTAGTCGGGGGACCCCCAAAGAGACCCAGTACTTC. Encoded protein: CASSRGTPKETQYF. V usage is TRBV19 and J usage is TRBJ2-5; D perhaps matches TRBD2 (6 bases). Per germline, CDR1 LNHDA and CDR2 SQIVND (reference sequence). V was pared by 5 bases and J by 3 bases, with 13 bases between. The CDR3 covers 14 residues.

This clonotype was picked up many times. V is TRBV7-9 and J is TRBJ2-1, with 11 bases lining up with TRBD2. The CDR3 is 18 amino acids. Germline CDR1 is SEHNR and CDR2 is FQNEAQ (reference sequence). V lost 7 bases and J lost 1; bases outside the gene matches: 12. CDR3 DNA: TGTGCCAGCACCCCCGGGACTAGCGGCCTCAGATCCTACAATGAGCAGTTCTTC. Protein product: CASTPGTSGLRSYNEQFF.

The chain uses TRBV19 and TRBJ1-1; D unresolved. This CDR3 is built from 12 residues. Germline V gene data show CDR1 as LNHDA and CDR2 as SQIVND (reference sequence). Trimming pared 8 bases from V and 0 bases from J, leaving 7 bases between. The chain's CDR3 is CASWAVNTEAFF. The CDR3 DNA is TGTGCCAGTTGGGCAGTGAACACTGAAGCTTTCTTT. The variable domain in full, completed from reference TRBV19 and TRBJ1-1, reads DGGITQSPKYLFRKEGQNVTLSCEQNLNHDAMYWYRQDPGQGLRLIYYSQIVNDFQKGDIAEGYSVSREKKESFPLTVTSAQKNPTAFYLCASWAVNTEAFFGQGTRLTVV.

This clonotype has at least ten counts. This chain links TRBV6-2 or TRBV6-3 with TRBJ1-5; no reliable D call. Germline V gives CDR1 MNHEY, CDR2 SVGEGT. The CDR3 is 12 residues long. V lost 2 bases, J lost 8 bases, and 7 bases lay in between. The CDR3 loop reads CASSYNEEPQHF. In DNA, the CDR3 is TGTGCCAGCAGTTACAATGAGGAGCCCCAGCATTTT.

This clonotype was seen at least ten times. The gene calls are TRBV7-6 and TRBJ1-4, with a possible D match to TRBD1 (6 bases). Germline loops: CDR1 SGHVS, CDR2 FNYEAQ. The CDR3 has 14 residues. V lost 5 bases, J lost 8 bases, and 15 bases lay in between. In DNA, the CDR3 is TGTGCCAGCAGCAACAGCGCTACAGGGGAAAAACTGTTTTTT. Translating gives CASSNSATGEKLFF.

This clonotype showed up many times. The V gene is TRBV6-2 or TRBV6-3, the J gene TRBJ2-1; D remains ambiguous. The CDR3 totals 16 residues. Germline lookup yields CDR1 MNHEY and CDR2 SVGEGT. V was pared by 4 bases and J by 8 bases, with 21 bases between. CDR3: CASSSTRAPMGYEQFF. CDR3 DNA sequence: TGTGCCAGCAGTTCCACCCGGGCCCCCATGGGATATGAGCAGTTCTTC.

This clonotype turned up a few times. The CDR3 here is CASGQPKNIQYF. The CDR3 nucleotides read TGTGCCAGCGGACAGCCCAAAAACATTCAGTACTTC. The chain uses TRBV19 and TRBJ2-4; possible D gene TRBD1, 6 bases. Between the trimmed V and J ends, which lost 9 bases and 2 bases, there was a span of 8 bases. This CDR3 contains 12 residues. Germline CDR1 and CDR2: LNHDA and SQIVND (reference sequence).

This chain links TRBV29-1 with TRBJ2-7; weak D call: TRBD2 (5 bases). V shed 7 bases and J shed 5 bases, with 12 bases lying between them. This CDR3 comprises 11 residues. Germline CDR1 SQVTM, CDR2 ANQGSEA. The CDR3 is CSGTVVDEQYF. The CDR3 DNA sequence: TGCAGCGGGACTGTCGTTGACGAGCAGTACTTC.

This clonotype was seen many times. V gene TRBV10-3 combines with J gene TRBJ1-1; D may be TRBD1 (5 bases). V was trimmed by 2 bases and J by 3 bases, leaving 13 bases between them. The CDR3 loop spans 15 amino acids. The V gene's germline CDR1 is ENHRY and CDR2 SYGVKD. CDR3 sequence reads: CAISERGREHTEAFF. CDR3 nucleotide sequence: TGTGCCATCAGTGAGAGAGGCAGGGAGCACACTGAAGCTTTCTTT.

This clonotype was seen a handful of times. The chain carries TRBV7-9 and TRBJ2-1, with 9 nucleotides matching TRBD1. Trimming cost V 1 base and J 6 bases; bases outside gene matches: 10. CDR3 length: 17 amino acids. Germline loops: CDR1 SEHNR, CDR2 FQNEAQ (reference sequence). The CDR3 DNA reads TGTGCCAGCAGCTTAGTCAGGTCGGACAGGGGAGGCAATGAGCAGTTCTTC. It translates to CASSLVRSDRGGNEQFF.

The chain carries TRBV7-9 and TRBJ1-1; D is undetermined. The CDR3 contains 12 residues. Trimming shortened V by 6 bases and J by 6 bases, and 11 bases separated the two germline ends. Germline V CDR1 and CDR2: SEHNR, FQNEAQ (reference sequence). The CDR3 DNA reads as TGTGCCAGCAGAAACCTGGTAGCTGAAGCTTTCTTT. Residues: CASRNLVAEAFF.

The CDR3 here is CASSEGEGQDTGYAQETQYF. The DNA for the CDR3 is TGTGCCAGCAGTGAAGGGGAGGGACAGGATACCGGGTATGCGCAAGAGACCCAGTACTTC. The V and J genes are TRBV2 and TRBJ2-5; possibly TRBD1 for D (8 bases). Germline-derived CDR1 and CDR2 are SNHLY and FYNNEI. Trimming pared 1 base from V and 2 bases from J, leaving 26 bases between. This CDR3 contains 20 residues.

This clonotype was recorded at least ten times. The chain recombines TRBV2 with TRBJ2-1; TRBD2 aligns across 13 bases. The CDR3 has 16 residues. The V segment lost 4 bases and the J segment 8 bases; nucleotides outside the gene matches: 8. Looked up from germline, CDR1 is SNHLY and CDR2 is FYNNEI. The CDR3, as DNA: TGTGCCAGCAGTGTTCTCGGGACTAGCGGGGTACATGAGCAGTTCTTC. This translates into CASSVLGTSGVHEQFF.

This clonotype was observed at least ten times. CDR3 in amino acids: CASSLGTGLPYEQYF. The DNA for the CDR3 is TGTGCCAGCAGCTTGGGGACGGGACTACCCTACGAGCAGTACTTC. The rearrangement links TRBV7-2 to TRBJ2-7, with 7 bases identical to TRBD2. V shed 3 bases and J 2 bases; nucleotides not matched to a gene: 7. There are 15 residues in the CDR3. The germline V gene has CDR1 SGHTA and CDR2 FQGNSA. Variable domain in full (rest from reference TRBV7-2 and TRBJ2-7): GAGVSQSPSNKVTEKGKDVELRCDPISGHTALYWYRQSLGQGLEFLIYFQGNSAPDKSGLPSDRFSAERTGGSVSTLTIQRTQQEDSAVYLCASSLGTGLPYEQYFGPGTRLTVT.

The V gene is TRBV4-1, the J gene TRBJ2-7; 9 bases are a match to TRBD2. V dropped 0 bases and J dropped 5; count of bases not matched to a gene: 5. CDR1 MGHRA and CDR2 YSYEKL come from the germline V gene. CDR3 length: 15 residues. The DNA for the CDR3 is TGCGCCAGCAGCCAAGACAGCGGGAGGATCGACGAGCAGTACTTC. Translated, it gives CASSQDSGRIDEQYF.